This T cell receptor beta chain was recorded in a study of T-cell memory formation after mild COVID-19. 5'RACE primed from the constant segment yielded TCR alpha and TCR beta cDNA libraries bearing sample barcodes and UMIs. TCRdb reprocessed the 5' RACE reads via MiXCR and lists one record per CDR3 protein. The table records some 300,000 distinct CDR3 sequences, approximately 19% of them present only once. Findings and caveats of the study: Researchers could not confirm that second-wave clones peaking on day 37 targeted SARS-CoV-2.

CDR1 WSHSY and CDR2 SAAADI come from the germline V gene. The CDR3 contains 17 residues. Trimming at V came to 6 bases and at J to 9 bases, leaving 18 bases not matched to a gene. This clonotype was observed a few times. Antigen specificity is unknown. The specimen sequenced was PBMCs or a T cell subset sorted from them (not recorded which). The chain links TRBV10-2 to TRBJ2-1; 9 bases line up with TRBD2. The clonotype comes from a man younger than 35 who had mild COVID-19 (a few samples of this study predate the infection). Cell type and time point are not known. CDR3 sequence reads: CASRIRAGGRFVSEQFF. In nucleotides, the CDR3 is TGCGCCAGCAGGATACGGGCGGGGGGGCGTTTTGTGTCTGAGCAGTTCTTC.